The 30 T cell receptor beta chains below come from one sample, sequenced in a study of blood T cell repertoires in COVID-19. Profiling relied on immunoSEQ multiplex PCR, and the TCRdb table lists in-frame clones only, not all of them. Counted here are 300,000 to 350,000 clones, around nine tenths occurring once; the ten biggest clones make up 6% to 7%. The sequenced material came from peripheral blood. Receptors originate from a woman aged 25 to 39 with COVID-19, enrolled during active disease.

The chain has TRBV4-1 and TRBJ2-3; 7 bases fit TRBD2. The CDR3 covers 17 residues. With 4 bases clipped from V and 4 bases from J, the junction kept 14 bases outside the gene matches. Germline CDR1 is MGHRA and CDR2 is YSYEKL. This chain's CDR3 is CASSLGLGGSGADTQYF. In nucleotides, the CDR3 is TGCGCCAGCAGCCTAGGACTGGGCGGGAGTGGGGCAGATACGCAGTATTTT.

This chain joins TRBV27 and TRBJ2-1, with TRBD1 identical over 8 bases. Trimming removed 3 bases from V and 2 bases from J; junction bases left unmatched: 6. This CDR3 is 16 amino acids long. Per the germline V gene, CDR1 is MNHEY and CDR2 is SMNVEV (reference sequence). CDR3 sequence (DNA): TGTGCCAGCAGTTTCATCCGGGACAGGACCTACAATGAGCAGTTCTTC. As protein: CASSFIRDRTYNEQFF.

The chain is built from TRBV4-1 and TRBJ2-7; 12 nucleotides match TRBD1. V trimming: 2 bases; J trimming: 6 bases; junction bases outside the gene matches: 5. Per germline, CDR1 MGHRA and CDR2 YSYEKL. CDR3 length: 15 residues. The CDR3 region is CASSQPRDRGLEQYF. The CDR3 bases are TGCGCCAGCAGCCAACCCCGGGACAGGGGGCTCGAGCAGTACTTC.

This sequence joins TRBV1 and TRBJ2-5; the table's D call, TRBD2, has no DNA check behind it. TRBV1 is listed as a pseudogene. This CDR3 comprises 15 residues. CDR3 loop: CTSSLLGRLSETQYF. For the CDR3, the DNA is TGCACCAGCAGCCTTCTCGGGAGGTTAAGCGAGACCCAGTACTTC.

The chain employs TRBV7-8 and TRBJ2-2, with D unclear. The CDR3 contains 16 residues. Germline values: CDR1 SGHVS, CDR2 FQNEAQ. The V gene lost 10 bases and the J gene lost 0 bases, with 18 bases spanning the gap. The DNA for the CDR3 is TGTGCCACGATCCCGACCCGTGCGGCGAACACCGGGGAGCTGTTTTTT. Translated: CATIPTRAANTGELFF.

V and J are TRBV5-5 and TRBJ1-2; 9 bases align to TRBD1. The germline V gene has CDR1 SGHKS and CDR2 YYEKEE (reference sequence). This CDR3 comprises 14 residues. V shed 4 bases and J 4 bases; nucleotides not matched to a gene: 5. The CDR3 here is CASSPGQGVYGYTF. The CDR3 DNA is TGTGCCAGCAGCCCGGGACAGGGTGTCTATGGCTACACCTTC.

CDR3 region: CASSLELAGGPRIVVGPDTQYF. The CDR3 nucleotides are TGCGCCAGCAGCTTGGAACTAGCGGGAGGGCCCAGGATTGTTGTGGGACCAGATACGCAGTATTTT. The chain is built from TRBV5-1 and TRBJ2-3; 13 positions match TRBD2. Germline loops: CDR1 SGHRS, CDR2 YFSETQ. There are 22 residues in the CDR3. The junction had 20 bases not matched to a gene; V was cut back by 0 bases and J by 4 bases.

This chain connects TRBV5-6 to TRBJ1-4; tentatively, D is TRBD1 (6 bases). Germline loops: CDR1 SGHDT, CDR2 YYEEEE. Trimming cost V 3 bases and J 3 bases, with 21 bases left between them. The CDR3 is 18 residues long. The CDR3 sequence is CASSYRDTLGPANEKLFF. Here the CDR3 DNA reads TGTGCCAGCAGCTACCGGGACACCCTCGGTCCGGCTAATGAAAAACTGTTTTTT.

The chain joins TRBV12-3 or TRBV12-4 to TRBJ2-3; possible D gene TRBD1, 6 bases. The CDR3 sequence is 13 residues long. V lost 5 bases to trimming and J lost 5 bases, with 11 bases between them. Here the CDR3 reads CASSPPGEDTQYF. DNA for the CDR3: TGTGCCAGCAGTCCCCCAGGGGAAGATACGCAGTATTTT.

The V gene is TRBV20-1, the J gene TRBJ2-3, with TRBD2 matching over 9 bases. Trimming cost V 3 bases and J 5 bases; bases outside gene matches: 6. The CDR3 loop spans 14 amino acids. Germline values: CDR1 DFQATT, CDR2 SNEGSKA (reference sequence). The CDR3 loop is CSASGREGRDTQYF. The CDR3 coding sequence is TGCAGTGCTAGTGGGCGGGAGGGTCGAGATACGCAGTATTTT.

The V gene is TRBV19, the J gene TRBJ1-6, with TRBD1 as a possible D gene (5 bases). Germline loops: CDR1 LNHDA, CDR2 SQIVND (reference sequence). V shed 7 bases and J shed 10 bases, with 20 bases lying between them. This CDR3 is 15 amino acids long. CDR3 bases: TGTGCCAGTACCGACGGGGGTTCTCGTAGGTCACCCCTCCACTTT. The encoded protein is CASTDGGSRRSPLHF.

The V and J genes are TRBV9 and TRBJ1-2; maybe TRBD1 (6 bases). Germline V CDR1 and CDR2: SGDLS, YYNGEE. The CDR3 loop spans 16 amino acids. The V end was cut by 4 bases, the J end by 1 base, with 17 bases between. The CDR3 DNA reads TGTGCCAGCAGCACCCCCCGGGACAAATTTAACTATGGCTACACCTTC. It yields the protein CASSTPRDKFNYGYTF. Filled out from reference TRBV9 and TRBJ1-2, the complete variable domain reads DSGVTQTPKHLITATGQRVTLRCSPRSGDLSVYWYQQSLDQGLQFLIQYYNGEERAKGNILERFSAQQFPDLHSELNLSSLELGDSALYFCASSTPRDKFNYGYTFGSGTRLTVV.

The CDR3 spells CASEGGSGSYEQYF. CDR3 DNA: TGTGCCAGCGAAGGCGGGAGTGGTTCCTACGAGCAGTACTTC. V usage is TRBV2 and J usage is TRBJ2-7; 7 nucleotides match TRBD2. CDR1 and CDR2 (germline): SNHLY, FYNNEI. The CDR3 spans 14 residues. With V trimmed by 8 bases and J by 1 base, 8 bases remained unmatched.

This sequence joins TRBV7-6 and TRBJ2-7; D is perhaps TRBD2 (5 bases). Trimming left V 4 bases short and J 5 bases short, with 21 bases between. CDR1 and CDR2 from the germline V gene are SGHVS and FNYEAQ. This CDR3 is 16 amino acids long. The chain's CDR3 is CASSYAEDALSDEQYF. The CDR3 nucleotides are TGTGCCAGCAGCTATGCGGAGGACGCCCTCAGCGACGAGCAGTACTTC.

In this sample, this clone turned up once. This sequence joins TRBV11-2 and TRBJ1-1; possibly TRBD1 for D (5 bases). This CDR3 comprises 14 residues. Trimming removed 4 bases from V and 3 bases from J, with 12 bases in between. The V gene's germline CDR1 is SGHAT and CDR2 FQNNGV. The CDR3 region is CASSWDFIDTEAFF. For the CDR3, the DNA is TGTGCCAGCAGCTGGGACTTTATTGACACTGAAGCTTTCTTT.

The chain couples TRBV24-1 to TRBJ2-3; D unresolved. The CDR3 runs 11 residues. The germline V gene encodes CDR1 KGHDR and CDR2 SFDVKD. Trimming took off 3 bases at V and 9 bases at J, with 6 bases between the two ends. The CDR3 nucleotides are TGTGCCACCAGTGATCCTCGGACGCAGTATTTT. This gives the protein CATSDPRTQYF.

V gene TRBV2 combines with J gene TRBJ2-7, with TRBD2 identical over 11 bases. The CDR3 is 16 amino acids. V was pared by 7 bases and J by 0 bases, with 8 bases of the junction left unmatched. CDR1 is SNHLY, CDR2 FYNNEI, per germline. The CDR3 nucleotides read TGTGCCAGCAAGAAACTAGCGGGAGTTCTCTCCTACGAGCAGTACTTC. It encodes CASKKLAGVLSYEQYF.

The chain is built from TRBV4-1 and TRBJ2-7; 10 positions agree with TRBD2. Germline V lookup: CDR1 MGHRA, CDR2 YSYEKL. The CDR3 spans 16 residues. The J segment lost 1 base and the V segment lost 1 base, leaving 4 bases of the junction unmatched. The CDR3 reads CASSQALAGVSYEQYF. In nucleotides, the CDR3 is TGCGCCAGCAGCCAAGCCCTAGCGGGAGTATCCTACGAGCAGTACTTC.

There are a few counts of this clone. CDR3 bases: TGTGCCAGTAGTATCAGGACAGGGGGCCTCAATGAGCAGTTCTTC. Translation: CASSIRTGGLNEQFF. The J gene is TRBJ2-1, the V gene TRBV19; 11 nucleotides match TRBD1. The germline V gene has CDR1 LNHDA and CDR2 SQIVND (reference sequence). There are 15 residues in the CDR3. Trimming at V came to 3 bases and at J to 6 bases, leaving 4 bases not matched to a gene.

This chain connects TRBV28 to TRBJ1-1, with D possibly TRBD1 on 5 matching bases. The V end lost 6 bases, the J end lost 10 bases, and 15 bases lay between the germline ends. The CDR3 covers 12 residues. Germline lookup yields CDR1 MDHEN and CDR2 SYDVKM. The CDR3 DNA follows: TGTGCCAGCAGCATAGGGGCGAACCGAGCTTTCTTT. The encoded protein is CASSIGANRAFF.

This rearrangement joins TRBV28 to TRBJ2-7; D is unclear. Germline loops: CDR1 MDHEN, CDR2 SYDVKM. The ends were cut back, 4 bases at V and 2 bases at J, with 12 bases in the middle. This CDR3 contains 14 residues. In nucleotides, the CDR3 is TGTGCCAGCAGTTCCCGGTCGTCTCCCTACGAGCAGTACTTC. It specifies CASSSRSSPYEQYF.

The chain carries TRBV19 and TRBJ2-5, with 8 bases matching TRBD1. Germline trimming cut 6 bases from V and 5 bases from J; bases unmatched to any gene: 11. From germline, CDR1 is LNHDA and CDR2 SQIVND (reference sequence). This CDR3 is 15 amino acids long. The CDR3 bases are TGTGCCAGTAGCCCCGGACAGGGTATTGGGGAGACCCAGTACTTC. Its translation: CASSPGQGIGETQYF.

For the CDR3, the DNA is TGCGCCAGCAGCCACCTCGGGACTAGCGCGTCGAACACCGGGGAGCTGTTTTTT. Residues: CASSHLGTSASNTGELFF. The V and J genes are TRBV4-1 and TRBJ2-2; 10 nucleotides match TRBD2. The J segment lost 0 bases and the V segment lost 3 bases, leaving 7 bases of the junction unmatched. The CDR3 has 18 residues. Germline CDR1 is MGHRA and CDR2 is YSYEKL.

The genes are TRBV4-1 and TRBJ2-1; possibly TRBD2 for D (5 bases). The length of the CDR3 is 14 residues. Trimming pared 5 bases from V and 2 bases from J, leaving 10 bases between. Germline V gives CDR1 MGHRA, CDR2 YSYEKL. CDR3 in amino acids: CASSIPGTYNEQFF. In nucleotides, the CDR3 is TGCGCCAGCAGCATACCCGGGACCTACAATGAGCAGTTCTTC.

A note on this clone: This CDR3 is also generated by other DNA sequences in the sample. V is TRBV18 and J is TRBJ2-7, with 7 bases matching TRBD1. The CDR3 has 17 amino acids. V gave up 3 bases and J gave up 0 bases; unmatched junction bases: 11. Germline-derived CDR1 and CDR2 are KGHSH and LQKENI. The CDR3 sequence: CASSPPRGQENSYEQYF. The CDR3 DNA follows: TGTGCCAGCTCACCGCCCAGAGGACAGGAAAACTCCTACGAGCAGTACTTC.

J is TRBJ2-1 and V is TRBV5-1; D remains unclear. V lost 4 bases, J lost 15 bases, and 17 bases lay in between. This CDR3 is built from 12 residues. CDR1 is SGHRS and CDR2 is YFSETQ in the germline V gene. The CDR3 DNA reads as TGCGCCAGCAGCCATCCCGAGCGAGGTCTGTTCTTC. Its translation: CASSHPERGLFF.

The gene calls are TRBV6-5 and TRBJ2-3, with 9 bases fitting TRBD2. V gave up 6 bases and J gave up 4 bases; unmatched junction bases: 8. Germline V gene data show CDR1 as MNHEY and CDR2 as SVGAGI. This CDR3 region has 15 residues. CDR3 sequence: CASRLVAGDADTQYF. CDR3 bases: TGTGCCAGCAGGTTGGTAGCGGGAGATGCAGATACGCAGTATTTT.

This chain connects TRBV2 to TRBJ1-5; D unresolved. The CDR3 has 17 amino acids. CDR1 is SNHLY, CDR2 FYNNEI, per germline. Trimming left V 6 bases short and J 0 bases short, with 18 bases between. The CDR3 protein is CASRDREAFYSNQPQHF. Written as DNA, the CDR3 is TGTGCCAGCAGAGACCGGGAGGCCTTCTATAGCAATCAGCCCCAGCATTTT.

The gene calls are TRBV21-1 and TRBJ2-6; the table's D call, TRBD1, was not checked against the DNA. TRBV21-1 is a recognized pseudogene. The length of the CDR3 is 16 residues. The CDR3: CASIEQSRSGANVLTF. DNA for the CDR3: TGTGCCAGCATAGAACAGAGCCGCTCTGGGGCCAACGTCCTGACTTTC.

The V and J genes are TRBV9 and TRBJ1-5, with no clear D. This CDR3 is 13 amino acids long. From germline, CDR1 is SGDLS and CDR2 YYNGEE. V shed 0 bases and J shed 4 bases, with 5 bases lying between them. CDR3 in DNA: TGTGCCAGCAGCGTAGGGCAGAATCAGCCCCAGCATTTT. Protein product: CASSVGQNQPQHF.